The 22 T cell receptor beta chains given below trace back to one sample, sequenced in a study of Graves' ophthalmopathy and Graves' hyperthyroidism. Amplifying from RNA transcripts, the study obtained TCR beta CDR3 regions. Second-round multiplex PCR came after a first-round RT-PCR that employed HTBI primers. TCRdb passed the multiplex PCR reads through MiXCR, listing each CDR3 protein once. The table shows roughly 39,000 distinct CDR3 sequences, with 45% to 55% occurring only once. The sample comprised peripheral blood. The receptors come from an adult woman with stable Graves' hyperthyroidism.

This clonotype has just a few counts. The CDR3 DNA reads TGTGCCAGCAGTCCCGGACGGGACAGGGGGCGCGAAAAACTGTTTTTT. It encodes CASSPGRDRGREKLFF. The J gene is TRBJ1-4, the V gene TRBV7-9, with 12 bases aligning to TRBD1. The CDR3 runs to 16 residues. Unmatched junction bases numbered 10, after V lost 6 bases and J lost 8 bases. Germline V gives CDR1 SEHNR, CDR2 FQNEAQ (reference sequence).

The CDR3 loop reads CASSFEVNTGELFF. The CDR3 bases are TGTGCCAGCAGTTTCGAGGTGAACACCGGGGAGCTGTTTTTT. The V call is TRBV27, the J call TRBJ2-2; D call uncertain. Germline V gives CDR1 MNHEY, CDR2 SMNVEV (reference sequence). V was cut by 3 bases and J by 1 base, with 6 bases left in between. CDR3 length: 14 residues.

As to this clonotype: The junction departs from germline at one end; a sequencing error may be responsible. The rearrangement uses TRBV5-1 and TRBJ2-7, with TRBD1 as a possible D gene (5 bases). This CDR3 is 15 amino acids long. Germline V gene sequence: CDR1 SGHRS, CDR2 YFSETQ. The CDR3 here is CAGSRTRVGAYEQYF. Written as DNA, the CDR3 is TGCGCCGGCAGTCGGACGAGAGTAGGGGCCTACGAGCAGTACTTC.

This clonotype was observed many times. The chain recombines TRBV5-1 with TRBJ2-3, with D tentatively TRBD2 (6 bases). The CDR3 runs 14 residues. V was trimmed by 1 base and J by 2 bases, leaving 8 bases between them. CDR1 and CDR2 (germline): SGHRS, YFSETQ. CDR3 loop: CASSLLAVTDTQYF. DNA for the CDR3: TGCGCCAGCAGCTTGTTAGCGGTCACAGATACGCAGTATTTT.

Ten or more counts support this clonotype. The chain combines TRBV5-1 with TRBJ2-7, with D hard to call. With 0 bases removed from V and 1 base from J, the gap between germline ends came to 17 bases. Germline V gives CDR1 SGHRS, CDR2 YFSETQ. The CDR3 runs 17 residues. The CDR3, as DNA: TGCGCCAGCAGCTTGGTGGTAGGGATCCCCCAATCCTACGAGCAGTACTTC. This codes for CASSLVVGIPQSYEQYF.

Worth noting for this clonotype: A much more abundant neighbour one base away suggests this may be a read error. The genes are TRBV5-6 and TRBJ2-3, with no clear D. This CDR3 contains 14 residues. The ends were cut back, 3 bases at V and 4 bases at J, with 12 bases in the middle. Germline V lookup: CDR1 SGHDT, CDR2 YYEEEE. The CDR3 DNA reads TGTGCCAGCAGCTGGACGCACAGCCCAGATACGCAGTATTTT. Protein: CASSWTHSPDTQYF.

This clonotype showed up just once. This chain connects TRBV7-9 to TRBJ2-7; TRBD2 matches at 12 bases. Losses at the gene ends were 0 bases for V and 3 bases for J; bases not matched to a gene: 3. This CDR3 spans 16 amino acids. CDR1 is SEHNR and CDR2 is FQNEAQ in the germline V gene (reference sequence). As DNA, the CDR3 is TGTGCCAGCAGCTTAGCGTCTAGCGGGAGGGTCTACGAGCAGTACTTC. The encoded protein is CASSLASSGRVYEQYF.

The chain employs TRBV15 and TRBJ2-7, with 10 nucleotides matching TRBD1. Per germline, CDR1 LNHNV and CDR2 YYDKDF (reference sequence). The V segment lost 3 bases and the J segment 0 bases; nucleotides outside the gene matches: 5. The CDR3 is made up of 16 amino acids. CDR3: CATSSPGTGASYEQYF. The CDR3 DNA reads TGTGCCACCAGCAGTCCCGGGACAGGGGCCTCCTACGAGCAGTACTTC. The variable domain in full, with the rest retrieved from reference TRBV15 and TRBJ2-7, is DAMVIQNPRYQVTQFGKPVTLSCSQTLNHNVMYWYQQKSSQAPKLLFHYYDKDFNNEADTPDNFQSRRPNTSFCFLDIRSPGLGDTAMYLCATSSPGTGASYEQYFGPGTRLTVT.

This clonotype has only a few counts. This chain joins TRBV7-6 and TRBJ2-5, with a tentative D call TRBD2 (5 bases). Germline CDR1 reads SGHVS; CDR2 reads FNYEAQ. Trimming pared 3 bases from V and 0 bases from J, leaving 8 bases between. The CDR3 extends over 14 amino acids. CDR3 region: CASSFEDYQETQYF. CDR3 nucleotide sequence: TGTGCCAGCAGCTTCGAGGACTACCAAGAGACCCAGTACTTC. Full variable domain (rest looked up from reference TRBV7-6 and TRBJ2-5): GAGVSQSPRYKVTKRGQDVALRCDPISGHVSLYWYRQALGQGPEFLTYFNYEAQQDKSGLPNDRFSAERPEGSISTLTIQRTEQRDSAMYRCASSFEDYQETQYFGPGTRLLVL.

This clonotype was counted ten times or more. This chain connects TRBV5-6 to TRBJ2-5, with TRBD1 matching over 10 bases. The germline CDR1 and CDR2 sequences are SGHDT and YYEEEE. The V segment lost 4 bases and the J segment 4 bases; nucleotides outside the gene matches: 4. CDR3 length equals 14 residues. The CDR3 is CASSTWTGGETQYF. Here the CDR3 DNA reads TGTGCCAGCAGCACGTGGACAGGGGGAGAGACCCAGTACTTC.

As concerns this clonotype: Because the CDR3's place on the DNA is in doubt, the DNA is left out and the CDR3 is given as listed by TCRdb. The chain is built from TRBV5-1 and TRBJ2-2; TRBD2, the table's D call, was not compared with the DNA. With termini counted, the CDR3 has 15 amino acids. Germline V gives CDR1 SGHRS, CDR2 YFSETQ. The CDR3 reads CASRLAGRAPGSCFF.

V and J are TRBV20-1 and TRBJ2-7; the match to TRBD2 covers 9 bases. The CDR3 totals 14 residues. V dropped 6 bases and J dropped 2; count of bases not matched to a gene: 8. The V gene's germline CDR1 is DFQATT and CDR2 SNEGSKA (reference sequence). DNA of the CDR3: TGCAGTGCCGAGGGGTCTAGCGGGACCTACGAGCAGTACTTC. It encodes CSAEGSSGTYEQYF.

This clonotype appeared many times. The chain links TRBV28 to TRBJ2-5; perhaps TRBD1 as D (5 bases). The CDR3 is made up of 14 amino acids. V was pared by 2 bases and J by 1 base, with 8 bases between. Germline CDR1 and CDR2: MDHEN and SYDVKM. The CDR3 nucleotides are TGTGCCAGCAGTTTAGGCGACAGCCAAGAGACCCAGTACTTC. Its protein product is CASSLGDSQETQYF.

V and J are TRBV24-1 and TRBJ1-1; a possible D gene is TRBD1 (5 bases). With 3 bases removed from V and 10 bases from J, the gap between germline ends came to 11 bases. CDR3 length: 12 amino acids. Looked up from germline, CDR1 is KGHDR and CDR2 is SFDVKD. CDR3 DNA sequence: TGTGCCACCAGTGATGAGGGGAGGGGAGCTTTCTTT. Its translation is CATSDEGRGAFF.

This clonotype appeared many times. A read error is possible here, since a much larger clone lies one base away. The chain couples TRBV5-1 to TRBJ2-6, with a possible D match to TRBD1 (5 bases). The CDR3 is 12 amino acids. The germline CDR1 and CDR2 sequences are SGHRS and YFSETQ. Here the CDR3 DNA reads TGCGCCAGTGGCTCTGGGGCCAACGTCCTGGCTTTC. Amino acids: CASGSGANVLAF.

Ten or more counts support this clonotype. The V call is TRBV7-2, the J call TRBJ1-1; 9 bases align to TRBD1. The ends lost 5 bases at V and 2 bases at J; junction bases unmatched: 9. The CDR3 loop spans 16 amino acids. Germline loops: CDR1 SGHTA, CDR2 FQGNSA. CDR3: CASSIQGALGNTEAFF. DNA of the CDR3: TGTGCCAGCAGCATACAGGGGGCTTTAGGAAACACTGAAGCTTTCTTT.

The chain is built from TRBV29-1 and TRBJ2-5; 9 nucleotides match TRBD2. The CDR3 runs 13 residues. Germline V gene sequence: CDR1 SQVTM, CDR2 ANQGSEA. V shed 6 bases, J shed 4 bases, and the junction held 6 bases outside the gene matches. The CDR3 loop reads CSVLAGAGETQYF. The CDR3, as DNA: TGCAGCGTCTTAGCGGGAGCAGGAGAGACCCAGTACTTC.

This clonotype was recorded many times. The V and J genes are TRBV7-8 and TRBJ1-2; 9 nucleotides align to TRBD1. V lost 1 base to trimming and J lost 0 bases; unmatched junction nucleotides: 0. The CDR3 covers 15 residues. CDR1 is SGHVS, CDR2 FQNEAQ, per germline. In nucleotides, the CDR3 is TGTGCCAGCAGCTTAGGGACAGGGGCTAACTATGGCTACACCTTC. This codes for CASSLGTGANYGYTF.

In its sample, this clonotype was seen many times. The chain couples TRBV9 to TRBJ2-5; D not certain. The germline V gene encodes CDR1 SGDLS and CDR2 YYNGEE. V was cut by 0 bases and J by 4 bases, with 7 bases left in between. The CDR3 extends over 13 amino acids. The CDR3: CASSVEGRETQYF. CDR3 DNA sequence: TGTGCCAGCAGCGTAGAAGGGCGAGAGACCCAGTACTTC.

At least ten counts were recorded for this clonotype. V gene TRBV9 combines with J gene TRBJ2-2; D is uncertain. CDR1 is SGDLS, CDR2 YYNGEE, per germline. V gave up 4 bases and J gave up 7 bases, with 11 bases separating them. The length of the CDR3 is 13 residues. The CDR3 protein is CASSPEADGELFF. The CDR3 coding sequence is TGTGCCAGCAGCCCTGAGGCGGACGGGGAGCTGTTTTTT.

Many counts were recorded for this clonotype. The rearrangement uses TRBV29-1 and TRBJ2-3; D is ambiguous. Per the germline V gene, CDR1 is SQVTM and CDR2 is ANQGSEA. The CDR3 sequence is 12 residues long. The V end was cut by 3 bases, the J end by 1 base, with 5 bases between. CDR3 protein: CSVDQGTDTQYF. As DNA, the CDR3 is TGCAGCGTTGACCAGGGCACAGATACGCAGTATTTT.

This clonotype was recorded many times. The chain joins TRBV2 to TRBJ2-3; 7 nucleotides match TRBD1. CDR1 and CDR2 (germline): SNHLY, FYNNEI. V lost 2 bases and J lost 4; bases outside the gene matches: 6. The CDR3 length is 15 residues. The CDR3 reads CASSEPAGGSDTQYF. The CDR3 DNA reads as TGTGCCAGCAGTGAACCGGCAGGGGGATCAGATACGCAGTATTTT.